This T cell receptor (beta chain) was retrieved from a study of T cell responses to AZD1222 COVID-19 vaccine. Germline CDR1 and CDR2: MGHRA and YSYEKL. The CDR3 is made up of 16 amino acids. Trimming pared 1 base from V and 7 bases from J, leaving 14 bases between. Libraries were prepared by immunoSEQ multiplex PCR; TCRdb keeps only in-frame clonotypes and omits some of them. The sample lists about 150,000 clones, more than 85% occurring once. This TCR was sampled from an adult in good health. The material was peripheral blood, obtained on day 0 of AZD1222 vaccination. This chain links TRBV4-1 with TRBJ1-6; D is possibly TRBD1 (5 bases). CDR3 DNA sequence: TGCGCCAGCAGCCAAGTCGTACAGGCTCTAAATTCACCCCTCCACTTT. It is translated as CASSQVVQALNSPLHF.